These 25 T cell receptor beta chains were sequenced from one sample in a study of beta chain features in type 1 diabetes. What was sequenced were expressed TCRB transcripts, since all of the isolated RNA had been reverse transcribed. Produced via immunoSEQ multiplex PCR; TCRdb's table is partial and in-frame only. The data show 430,000 or so clones, with around 10% seen just once and approximately 0.045% held by the top ten. The sequenced sample consisted of naive CD4+ T cells from blood. The source is a woman under 30 in good health.

In its sample, this clone was seen a few times. This rearrangement joins TRBV5-1 to TRBJ2-1, with D tentatively TRBD2 (6 bases). The V end lost 4 bases, the J end lost 8 bases, and 13 bases lay between the germline ends. CDR1 and CDR2 from the germline V gene are SGHRS and YFSETQ. CDR3 length: 13 amino acids. CDR3 coding DNA: TGCGCCAGCAGCCGGAGACTAGGTTATGAGCAGTTCTTC. It yields the protein CASSRRLGYEQFF. Full variable domain (rest looked up from reference TRBV5-1 and TRBJ2-1): KAGVTQTPRYLIKTRGQQVTLSCSPISGHRSVSWYQQTPGQGLQFLFEYFSETQRNKGNFPGRFSGRQFSNSRSEMNVSTLELGDSALYLCASSRRLGYEQFFGPGTRLTVL.

The chain recombines TRBV4-3 with TRBJ2-2, with TRBD1 matching 11 bases. The J segment lost 0 bases and the V segment lost 4 bases, leaving 7 bases of the junction unmatched. Germline V gene lookup returns CDR1 LGHNA and CDR2 YSLEER. The length of the CDR3 is 18 residues. The CDR3 is CASSPFGTGGSNTGELFF. DNA for the CDR3: TGCGCCAGCAGCCCTTTTGGGACAGGGGGATCGAACACCGGGGAGCTGTTTTTT.

This clone showed up just once. The rearrangement uses TRBV14 and TRBJ1-2; TRBD1 aligns across 7 bases. Germline V gene lookup returns CDR1 SGHDN and CDR2 FVKESK. V dropped 3 bases and J dropped 3; count of bases not matched to a gene: 7. This CDR3 region has 15 residues. CDR3: CASSQDRDSDYGYTF. As DNA, the CDR3 is TGTGCCAGCAGCCAGGACCGGGACAGCGACTATGGCTACACCTTC. Full variable domain (rest looked up from reference TRBV14 and TRBJ1-2): EAGVTQFPSHSVIEKGQTVTLRCDPISGHDNLYWYRRVMGKEIKFLLHFVKESKQDESGMPNNRFLAERTGGTYSTLKVQPAELEDSGVYFCASSQDRDSDYGYTFGSGTRLTVV.

This clone was observed a handful of times. The V and J genes are TRBV7-9 and TRBJ1-2; the D is unclear. Germline assignment: CDR1 SEHNR and CDR2 FQNEAQ (reference sequence). The CDR3 has 13 residues. V lost 1 base and J lost 5, with 8 bases in between. The DNA for the CDR3 is TGTGCCAGCAGCTTAGGTTACGGGTATGGCTACACCTTC. Protein: CASSLGYGYGYTF. Drawing the rest from reference TRBV7-9 and TRBJ1-2, the complete variable domain is DTGVSQNPRHKITKRGQNVTFRCDPISEHNRLYWYRQTLGQGPEFLTYFQNEAQLEKSRLLSDRFSAERPKGSFSTLEIQRTEQGDSAMYLCASSLGYGYGYTFGSGTRLTVV.

This clone has only a few counts. The chain has TRBV9 and TRBJ1-1, with 9 positions matching TRBD1. The J segment lost 5 bases and the V segment lost 7 bases, leaving 9 bases of the junction unmatched. CDR1 and CDR2 from the germline V gene are SGDLS and YYNGEE. The CDR3 extends over 14 amino acids. The CDR3 is CASPRGQGITEAFF. The CDR3 nucleotides read TGTGCCAGCCCTCGGGGACAGGGTATAACTGAAGCTTTCTTT.

J is TRBJ2-1 and V is TRBV9; D gene ambiguous. Germline values: CDR1 SGDLS, CDR2 YYNGEE. Trimming pared 4 bases from V and 0 bases from J, leaving 8 bases between. This CDR3 has 14 amino acids. The DNA for the CDR3 is TGTGCCAGCAGCATCGGAAGCTCCTACAATGAGCAGTTCTTC. Translating gives CASSIGSSYNEQFF.

This clone has just a few counts. The chain recombines TRBV7-9 with TRBJ1-5; no definite D call. This CDR3 is 15 amino acids long. Germline V gene lookup returns CDR1 SEHNR and CDR2 FQNEAQ (reference sequence). Trimming took off 5 bases at V and 0 bases at J, with 11 bases between the two ends. The DNA for the CDR3 is TGTGCCAGCAGCCAAGATCGACGTAGCAATCAGCCCCAGCATTTT. Translation gives CASSQDRRSNQPQHF. Using reference TRBV7-9 and TRBJ1-5 for the parts outside the CDR3, the full variable domain is DTGVSQNPRHKITKRGQNVTFRCDPISEHNRLYWYRQTLGQGPEFLTYFQNEAQLEKSRLLSDRFSAERPKGSFSTLEIQRTEQGDSAMYLCASSQDRRSNQPQHFGDGTRLSIL.

This clone was seen more than once but under ten times. V gene TRBV4-3 combines with J gene TRBJ2-6; a possible D gene is TRBD2 (5 bases). CDR1 is LGHNA and CDR2 is YSLEER in the germline V gene. With 6 bases removed from V and 2 bases from J, the gap between germline ends came to 5 bases. The CDR3 has 13 residues. CDR3 DNA sequence: TGCGCCAGCAGGCGGGCTGGGGCCAACGTCCTGACTTTC. Protein sequence: CASRRAGANVLTF.

The chain links TRBV11-3 to TRBJ2-7, with D possibly being TRBD1 or TRBD2 (6 bases each). There are 14 residues in the CDR3. CDR1 SGHNT and CDR2 YENEEA come from the germline V gene. Trimming took 6 bases from V and 2 from J, leaving 14 bases between them. In DNA form, the CDR3 reads TGTGCCAGCAGTCCAAGGGGGGAACCCTACGAGCAGTACGTC. It translates to CASSPRGEPYEQYV.

This sequence joins TRBV4-1 and TRBJ1-1, with no clear D. Trimming removed 8 bases at V and 4 bases at J, with 17 bases between. CDR1 MGHRA and CDR2 YSYEKL come from the germline V gene. The CDR3 extends over 14 amino acids. CDR3 coding DNA: TGCGCCAGCGGGCCCCGCTGGTTGAGCACTGAAGCTTTCTTT. It specifies CASGPRWLSTEAFF.

This chain uses TRBV19 with TRBJ2-7, with TRBD1 as a possible D gene (6 bases). Trimming removed 7 bases from V and 3 bases from J, with 16 bases in between. The CDR3 is made up of 14 amino acids. The germline CDR1 and CDR2 sequences are LNHDA and SQIVND (reference sequence). CDR3 protein: CASKVGQGNYEQYF. CDR3 nucleotides: TGTGCCAGTAAAGTAGGCCAGGGGAACTACGAGCAGTACTTC.

The chain carries TRBV29-1 and TRBJ2-1, with D unclear. CDR1 and CDR2 (germline): SQVTM, ANQGSEA. The CDR3 consists of 12 residues. V dropped 7 bases and J dropped 3 bases, with 10 bases sitting between them. The CDR3: CSAEPDYNEQFF. CDR3 bases: TGCAGCGCCGAGCCAGACTACAATGAGCAGTTCTTC.

The table lists this clone with a few counts. The rearrangement links TRBV20-1 to TRBJ2-3, with unresolved D. The CDR3 spans 11 residues. The germline V and J ends were trimmed by 6 bases and 4 bases, with 8 bases remaining between them. Germline V lookup: CDR1 DFQATT, CDR2 SNEGSKA (reference sequence). The CDR3 nucleotides read TGCAGTGCGCACTTCGCAGATACGCAGTATTTT. The encoded protein is CSAHFADTQYF.

The CDR3 DNA sequence: TGCAGTGCTAGAGAGCGTGGCTACACCTTC. It yields the protein CSARERGYTF. The chain has TRBV20-1 and TRBJ1-2; no clear D. CDR3 length equals 10 residues. V lost 0 bases, J lost 7 bases, and 3 bases lay in between. The germline V gene has CDR1 DFQATT and CDR2 SNEGSKA (reference sequence).

The chain couples TRBV4-3 to TRBJ2-7, with TRBD2 as a possible D gene (6 bases). This CDR3 is built from 16 residues. Trimming stripped 1 base from V and 0 bases from J, with 13 bases between. Looked up from germline, CDR1 is LGHNA and CDR2 is YSLEER. CDR3 amino acids: CASSQGRKGLSYEQYF. The CDR3 DNA reads TGCGCCAGCAGCCAAGGTCGGAAGGGACTCTCCTACGAGCAGTACTTC.

Only a few counts were recorded for this clone. This chain joins TRBV27 and TRBJ1-3; D uncertain. V gave up 6 bases and J gave up 4 bases, with 16 bases separating them. Germline loops: CDR1 MNHEY, CDR2 SMNVEV (reference sequence). The CDR3 covers 15 residues. The CDR3 nucleotides read TGTGCCAGCAGACCAAGGGAGTTCTCCGGAAACACCATATATTTT. It translates to CASRPREFSGNTIYF.

The chain combines TRBV30 with TRBJ1-2; D unclear. This CDR3 is 12 amino acids long. Trimming took off 2 bases at V and 7 bases at J, with 11 bases between the two ends. CDR1 and CDR2 from the germline V gene are GTSNPN and SVGIG (reference sequence). The CDR3 sequence: CAWSLSMGGYTF. The CDR3 DNA is TGTGCCTGGAGTCTCTCTATGGGTGGCTACACCTTC.

V usage is TRBV7-9 and J usage is TRBJ2-1, with 9 bases matching TRBD1. This CDR3 contains 12 residues. CDR1 and CDR2 (germline): SEHNR, FQNEAQ (reference sequence). The junction had 6 bases not matched to a gene; V was cut back by 4 bases and J by 14 bases. The CDR3 sequence is CASSSGTGSKFF. The CDR3 DNA sequence: TGTGCCAGCAGCTCGGGGACAGGGTCTAAGTTCTTC. Based on the CDR3 plus reference TRBV7-9 and TRBJ2-1, the full variable domain is DTGVSQNPRHKITKRGQNVTFRCDPISEHNRLYWYRQTLGQGPEFLTYFQNEAQLEKSRLLSDRFSAERPKGSFSTLEIQRTEQGDSAMYLCASSSGTGSKFFGPGTRLTVL.

CDR3 amino acids: CASSKTRGGVKTQYF. CDR3 in DNA: TGTGCCAGCTCAAAGACCAGGGGTGGAGTTAAGACCCAGTACTTC. This chain uses TRBV18 with TRBJ2-5; D might be TRBD1 (6 bases). Trimming took off 5 bases at V and 6 bases at J, with 19 bases between the two ends. Germline-derived CDR1 and CDR2 are KGHSH and LQKENI. The CDR3 runs to 15 residues.

V is TRBV25-1 and J is TRBJ2-3; TRBD2 matches at 12 bases. The length of the CDR3 is 16 residues. The V gene's germline CDR1 is MGHDK and CDR2 SYGVNS. The ends lost 4 bases at V and 4 bases at J; junction bases unmatched: 6. The CDR3 DNA reads as TGTGCCAGCAGTGGGAGACTAGCGGGAGTGTCAGATACGCAGTATTTT. Protein product: CASSGRLAGVSDTQYF. The variable domain in full, completed from reference TRBV25-1 and TRBJ2-3, reads EADIYQTPRYLVIGTGKKITLECSQTMGHDKMYWYQQDPGMELHLIHYSYGVNSTEKGDLSSESTVSRIRTEHFPLTLESARPSHTSQYLCASSGRLAGVSDTQYFGPGTRLTVL.

The chain has TRBV5-1 and TRBJ2-3, with unresolved D. The V end lost 4 bases, the J end lost 0 bases, and 9 bases lay between the germline ends. The CDR3 consists of 14 residues. Germline assignment: CDR1 SGHRS and CDR2 YFSETQ. The CDR3 nucleotides read TGCGCCAGCAGCATCTCCGGGAGCACAGATACGCAGTATTTT. Its protein is CASSISGSTDTQYF.

There are a few counts of this clone. The V and J genes are TRBV28 and TRBJ1-3, with a tentative D call TRBD1 (6 bases). Germline V gene sequence: CDR1 MDHEN, CDR2 SYDVKM. V lost 3 bases, J lost 4 bases, and 13 bases lay in between. This CDR3 spans 15 amino acids. The CDR3 protein is CASSFPGASGNTIYF. CDR3 sequence (DNA): TGTGCCAGCAGTTTCCCGGGGGCGTCGGGAAACACCATATATTTT. Drawing the rest from reference TRBV28 and TRBJ1-3, the complete variable domain is DVKVTQSSRYLVKRTGEKVFLECVQDMDHENMFWYRQDPGLGLRLIYFSYDVKMKEKGDIPEGYSVSREKKERFSLILESASTNQTSMYLCASSFPGASGNTIYFGEGSWLTVV.

The sample holds a few counts of this clone. The V call is TRBV23-1, the J call TRBJ2-7; D not resolved. TRBV23-1 is an ORF, with its function uncertain. CDR3 size: 13 residues. Trimming removed 6 bases at V and 3 bases at J, with 12 bases between. CDR3 sequence (DNA): TGCGCCAGCAGGCACTTCATGGGCTACGAGCAGTACGTC. Translating gives CASRHFMGYEQYV.

At least ten counts were recorded for this clone. This sequence joins TRBV30 and TRBJ2-4; D not certain. The germline V gene has CDR1 GTSNPN and CDR2 SVGIG (reference sequence). Trimming took off 5 bases at V and 4 bases at J, with 15 bases between the two ends. The CDR3 is made up of 14 amino acids. The CDR3 DNA sequence: TGTGCCTGGGGGCCCGCCGTCCGGAAAAACATTCAGTACTTC. Translating it yields CAWGPAVRKNIQYF.

The chain uses TRBV9 and TRBJ2-1; TRBD2 matches 11 bases. The trim removed 7 bases at V and 7 bases at J, leaving 13 bases unmatched. The CDR3 is 16 residues long. Germline V gene lookup returns CDR1 SGDLS and CDR2 YYNGEE. Here the CDR3 reads CASGRLAGGPGNEQFF. The DNA for the CDR3 is TGTGCCAGCGGACGATTAGCGGGAGGGCCGGGGAATGAGCAGTTCTTC. Combining the CDR3 with reference TRBV9 and TRBJ2-1 gives the whole variable domain DSGVTQTPKHLITATGQRVTLRCSPRSGDLSVYWYQQSLDQGLQFLIQYYNGEERAKGNILERFSAQQFPDLHSELNLSSLELGDSALYFCASGRLAGGPGNEQFFGPGTRLTVL.